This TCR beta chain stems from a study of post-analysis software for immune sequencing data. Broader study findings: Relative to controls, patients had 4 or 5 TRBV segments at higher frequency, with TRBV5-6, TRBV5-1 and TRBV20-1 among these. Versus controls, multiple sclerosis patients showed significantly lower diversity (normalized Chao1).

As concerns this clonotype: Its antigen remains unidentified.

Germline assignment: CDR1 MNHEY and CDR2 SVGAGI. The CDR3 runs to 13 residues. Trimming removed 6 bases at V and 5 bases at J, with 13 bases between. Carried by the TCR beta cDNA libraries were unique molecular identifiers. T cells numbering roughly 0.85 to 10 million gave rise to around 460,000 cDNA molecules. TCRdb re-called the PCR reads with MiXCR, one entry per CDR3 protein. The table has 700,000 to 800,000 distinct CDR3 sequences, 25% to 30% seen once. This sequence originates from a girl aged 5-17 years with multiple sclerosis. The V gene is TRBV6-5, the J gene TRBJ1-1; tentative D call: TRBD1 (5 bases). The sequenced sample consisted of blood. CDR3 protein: CASSYLGGTEAFF. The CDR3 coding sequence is TGTGCCAGCAGCTATCTTGGGGGGACTGAAGCTTTCTTT.